Listed below are T cell receptor beta chains from one sample, sequenced in a study of T cell responses to AZD1222 COVID-19 vaccine. The data were produced by immunoSEQ multiplex PCR, yet TCRdb's version contains in-frame clones alone and is incomplete. This sample carries about 150,000 clones, less than 95% of them seen once, and the ten largest clones take approximately 1.4%. The specimen was peripheral blood, collected on day 0 of AZD1222 vaccination. Receptors were obtained from an adult in good health. CDR3s include the opening cysteine and the closing phenylalanine or tryptophan. Each record gives: V gene, J gene, clone size, CDR3 protein. Not every row has a clone size; where given, it reads once, few, many or a size class.

v_call: TRBV5-5; j_call: TRBJ2-1; clone_size: .; cdr3_aa: CASSLPGPPGFF
v_call: TRBV5-4; j_call: TRBJ2-7; clone_size: .; cdr3_aa: CASSLLVGGSYEQYF
v_call: TRBV4-2; j_call: TRBJ2-1; clone_size: once; cdr3_aa: CASSQDLVSYNEQFF
v_call: TRBV19; j_call: TRBJ1-2; clone_size: .; cdr3_aa: CASRWPGQGYGYTF
v_call: TRBV19; j_call: TRBJ1-2; clone_size: .; cdr3_aa: CASSARTGEDGYTF
v_call: TRBV6-5; j_call: TRBJ1-6; clone_size: .; cdr3_aa: CASSYSWQTFTSPLHF
v_call: TRBV6-4; j_call: TRBJ2-2; clone_size: many; cdr3_aa: CASTPGRDTGELFF
v_call: TRBV10-3; j_call: TRBJ2-1; clone_size: .; cdr3_aa: CALGREGLREQFF
v_call: TRBV6-5; j_call: TRBJ1-4; clone_size: .; cdr3_aa: CASSSRGRVFGEKLFF
v_call: TRBV28; j_call: TRBJ2-7; clone_size: .; cdr3_aa: CASTTLQGFEQYF
v_call: TRBV29-1; j_call: TRBJ1-1; clone_size: .; cdr3_aa: CSVGGGTEAFF
v_call: TRBV13; j_call: TRBJ2-2; clone_size: .; cdr3_aa: CASSQQRKNTGELFF
v_call: TRBV29-1; j_call: TRBJ2-7; clone_size: .; cdr3_aa: CSVRGGRGQYEQYF
v_call: TRBV4-2; j_call: TRBJ2-7; clone_size: .; cdr3_aa: CASSQDLGTYEQYF
v_call: TRBV7-2; j_call: TRBJ2-3; clone_size: .; cdr3_aa: CASSRIGDTQYF
v_call: TRBV7-8; j_call: TRBJ1-1; clone_size: .; cdr3_aa: CASSLTWGTGMNTEAFF
v_call: TRBV4-3; j_call: TRBJ2-5; clone_size: .; cdr3_aa: CASSQGTSPKETQYF
v_call: TRBV11-2; j_call: TRBJ1-1; clone_size: .; cdr3_aa: CASSLSFQGRVTEAFF
v_call: TRBV18; j_call: TRBJ1-6; clone_size: .; cdr3_aa: CASSGISRDSTPLHF
v_call: TRBV21-1; j_call: TRBJ2-7; clone_size: .; cdr3_aa: CASSKGRVTGTGGGEQYF
v_call: TRBV28; j_call: TRBJ1-2; clone_size: once; cdr3_aa: CASSLRERGYTF
v_call: TRBV4-1; j_call: TRBJ1-2; clone_size: .; cdr3_aa: CASRHHTHPTGGPNYGYTF
v_call: TRBV3-1/TRBV3-2; j_call: TRBJ1-5; clone_size: .; cdr3_aa: CASSQRGQGVGNQPQHF
v_call: TRBV30; j_call: TRBJ1-2; clone_size: .; cdr3_aa: CAWGEYGTDGYTF
v_call: TRBV6-4; j_call: TRBJ1-1; clone_size: .; cdr3_aa: CATRQAENTEAFF
v_call: TRBV2; j_call: TRBJ1-1; clone_size: .; cdr3_aa: CASSEQGRDTEAFF
v_call: TRBV6-4; j_call: TRBJ2-1; clone_size: .; cdr3_aa: CASSDMAGGTNEQFF
v_call: TRBV18; j_call: TRBJ2-7; clone_size: .; cdr3_aa: CASSSGTGYEQYF
v_call: TRBV5-1; j_call: TRBJ2-3; clone_size: .; cdr3_aa: CASSLSAGTDTQYF
v_call: TRBV12-3/TRBV12-4; j_call: TRBJ2-2; clone_size: .; cdr3_aa: CASSLPITGELFF
v_call: TRBV7-6; j_call: TRBJ1-5; clone_size: .; cdr3_aa: CASSLDRGVGQPQHF
v_call: TRBV24-1; j_call: TRBJ2-1; clone_size: .; cdr3_aa: CATSDPKTGNEQFF
v_call: TRBV29-1; j_call: TRBJ1-5; clone_size: .; cdr3_aa: CSVGAGHSNQPQHF
v_call: TRBV5-1; j_call: TRBJ1-2; clone_size: .; cdr3_aa: CASSWGAGASYGYTF
v_call: TRBV28; j_call: TRBJ1-6; clone_size: .; cdr3_aa: CASSRRTGGDYNSPLHF
v_call: TRBV7-9; j_call: TRBJ2-1; clone_size: .; cdr3_aa: CASSPGGSYNEQFF
v_call: TRBV6-2/TRBV6-3; j_call: TRBJ2-2; clone_size: .; cdr3_aa: CASSRKRGLAGNTGELFF
v_call: TRBV4-2; j_call: TRBJ1-1; clone_size: once; cdr3_aa: CASSQAGEGWTEAFF
v_call: TRBV19; j_call: TRBJ2-7; clone_size: .; cdr3_aa: CASSGTGAREQYF
v_call: TRBV5-1; j_call: TRBJ2-7; clone_size: .; cdr3_aa: CASSLAWGSINEQYF
v_call: TRBV28; j_call: TRBJ2-1; clone_size: .; cdr3_aa: CATSAQEYNEQFF
v_call: TRBV5-1; j_call: TRBJ1-1; clone_size: .; cdr3_aa: CASSSGPGAGTEAFF
v_call: TRBV27; j_call: TRBJ1-3; clone_size: once; cdr3_aa: CASSAIGSYSGNTIYF
v_call: TRBV5-1; j_call: TRBJ2-1; clone_size: .; cdr3_aa: CASSLGGTQQGWAYNEQFF
v_call: TRBV18; j_call: TRBJ2-2; clone_size: .; cdr3_aa: CASSPAESGELFF
v_call: TRBV7-9; j_call: TRBJ1-1; clone_size: .; cdr3_aa: CASSLQDMNTEAFF